Only a few counts were recorded for the clone carrying this T cell receptor beta chain. The data originate from a study of T-cell reconstitution after alpha-beta-depleted transplantation in children. Preparation of the TCRbeta library was carried out with unique molecular identifiers. In TCRdb, the PCR reads were re-called with MiXCR into one record per CDR3 protein. The data hold 400,000 to 500,000 distinct CDR3 sequences, with about a tenth observed a single time. The CDR3 covers 12 residues. The germline gives CDR1 SQVTM, CDR2 ANQGSEA. The V end was cut by 4 bases, the J end by 1 base, with 8 bases between.

The receptor was isolated from a human donor who donated a stem cell graft to a child with acute myeloid leukemia. V usage is TRBV29-1 and J usage is TRBJ2-7; weak D call: TRBD1 (6 bases). The sample here was PBMCs from the stem cell graft donor, taken from the stem cell graft. The CDR3 region has the DNA TGCAGCGTTGCTACAGGGTCCTACGAGCAGTACTTC. Protein product: CSVATGSYEQYF.